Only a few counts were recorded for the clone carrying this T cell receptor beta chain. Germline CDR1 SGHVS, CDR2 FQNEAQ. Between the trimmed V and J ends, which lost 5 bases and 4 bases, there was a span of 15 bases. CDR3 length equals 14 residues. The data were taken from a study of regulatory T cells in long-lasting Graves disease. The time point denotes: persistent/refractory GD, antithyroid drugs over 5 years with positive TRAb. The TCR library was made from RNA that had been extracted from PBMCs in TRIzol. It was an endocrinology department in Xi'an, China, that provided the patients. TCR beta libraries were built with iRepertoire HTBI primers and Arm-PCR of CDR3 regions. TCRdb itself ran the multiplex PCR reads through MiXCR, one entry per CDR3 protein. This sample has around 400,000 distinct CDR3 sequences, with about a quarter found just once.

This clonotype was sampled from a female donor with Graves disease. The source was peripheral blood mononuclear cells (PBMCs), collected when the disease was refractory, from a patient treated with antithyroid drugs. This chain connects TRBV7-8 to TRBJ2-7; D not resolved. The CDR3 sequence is CASSRLVAIYEQYF. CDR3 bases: TGTGCCAGCAGCAGACTTGTGGCCATTTACGAGCAGTACTTC.